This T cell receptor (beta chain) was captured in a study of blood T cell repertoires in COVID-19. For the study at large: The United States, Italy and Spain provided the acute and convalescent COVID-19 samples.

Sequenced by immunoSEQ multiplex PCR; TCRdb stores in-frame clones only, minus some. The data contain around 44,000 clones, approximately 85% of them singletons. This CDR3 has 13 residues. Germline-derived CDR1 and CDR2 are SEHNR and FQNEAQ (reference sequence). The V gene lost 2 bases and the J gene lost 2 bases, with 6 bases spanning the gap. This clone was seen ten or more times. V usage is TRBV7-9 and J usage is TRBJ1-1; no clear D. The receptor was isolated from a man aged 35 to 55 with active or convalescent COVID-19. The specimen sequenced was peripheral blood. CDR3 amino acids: CASSLSGNTEAFF. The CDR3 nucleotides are TGTGCCAGCAGCTTAAGCGGAAACACTGAAGCTTTCTTT.